This TCR beta chain was profiled in a study of T cell responses to AZD1222 COVID-19 vaccine. Overall study results and limits: Nearly half of spike-specific TCRs reportedly go after variant regions that carry no mutations. Repertoire sampling happened only post peak T cell response.

In regard to this clone: The antigen is not known.

Trimming cost V 5 bases and J 7 bases, with 14 bases left between them. In germline, CDR1 is SEHNR, CDR2 FQNEAQ (reference sequence). The CDR3 is made up of 14 amino acids. Measured with immunoSEQ multiplex PCR; TCRdb has only the in-frame clones, and not every one. In the table there are about 120,000 clones, about 92% of which are singletons. This chain joins TRBV7-9 and TRBJ2-2, with D perhaps matching TRBD1 (6 bases). The source was peripheral blood, collected on day 0 of AZD1222 vaccination. The receptor's source is an adult in good health. In DNA form, the CDR3 reads TGTGCCAGCAGCCATCCAGGGGTTGGCGGGGAGCTGTTTTTT. Translation gives CASSHPGVGGELFF.